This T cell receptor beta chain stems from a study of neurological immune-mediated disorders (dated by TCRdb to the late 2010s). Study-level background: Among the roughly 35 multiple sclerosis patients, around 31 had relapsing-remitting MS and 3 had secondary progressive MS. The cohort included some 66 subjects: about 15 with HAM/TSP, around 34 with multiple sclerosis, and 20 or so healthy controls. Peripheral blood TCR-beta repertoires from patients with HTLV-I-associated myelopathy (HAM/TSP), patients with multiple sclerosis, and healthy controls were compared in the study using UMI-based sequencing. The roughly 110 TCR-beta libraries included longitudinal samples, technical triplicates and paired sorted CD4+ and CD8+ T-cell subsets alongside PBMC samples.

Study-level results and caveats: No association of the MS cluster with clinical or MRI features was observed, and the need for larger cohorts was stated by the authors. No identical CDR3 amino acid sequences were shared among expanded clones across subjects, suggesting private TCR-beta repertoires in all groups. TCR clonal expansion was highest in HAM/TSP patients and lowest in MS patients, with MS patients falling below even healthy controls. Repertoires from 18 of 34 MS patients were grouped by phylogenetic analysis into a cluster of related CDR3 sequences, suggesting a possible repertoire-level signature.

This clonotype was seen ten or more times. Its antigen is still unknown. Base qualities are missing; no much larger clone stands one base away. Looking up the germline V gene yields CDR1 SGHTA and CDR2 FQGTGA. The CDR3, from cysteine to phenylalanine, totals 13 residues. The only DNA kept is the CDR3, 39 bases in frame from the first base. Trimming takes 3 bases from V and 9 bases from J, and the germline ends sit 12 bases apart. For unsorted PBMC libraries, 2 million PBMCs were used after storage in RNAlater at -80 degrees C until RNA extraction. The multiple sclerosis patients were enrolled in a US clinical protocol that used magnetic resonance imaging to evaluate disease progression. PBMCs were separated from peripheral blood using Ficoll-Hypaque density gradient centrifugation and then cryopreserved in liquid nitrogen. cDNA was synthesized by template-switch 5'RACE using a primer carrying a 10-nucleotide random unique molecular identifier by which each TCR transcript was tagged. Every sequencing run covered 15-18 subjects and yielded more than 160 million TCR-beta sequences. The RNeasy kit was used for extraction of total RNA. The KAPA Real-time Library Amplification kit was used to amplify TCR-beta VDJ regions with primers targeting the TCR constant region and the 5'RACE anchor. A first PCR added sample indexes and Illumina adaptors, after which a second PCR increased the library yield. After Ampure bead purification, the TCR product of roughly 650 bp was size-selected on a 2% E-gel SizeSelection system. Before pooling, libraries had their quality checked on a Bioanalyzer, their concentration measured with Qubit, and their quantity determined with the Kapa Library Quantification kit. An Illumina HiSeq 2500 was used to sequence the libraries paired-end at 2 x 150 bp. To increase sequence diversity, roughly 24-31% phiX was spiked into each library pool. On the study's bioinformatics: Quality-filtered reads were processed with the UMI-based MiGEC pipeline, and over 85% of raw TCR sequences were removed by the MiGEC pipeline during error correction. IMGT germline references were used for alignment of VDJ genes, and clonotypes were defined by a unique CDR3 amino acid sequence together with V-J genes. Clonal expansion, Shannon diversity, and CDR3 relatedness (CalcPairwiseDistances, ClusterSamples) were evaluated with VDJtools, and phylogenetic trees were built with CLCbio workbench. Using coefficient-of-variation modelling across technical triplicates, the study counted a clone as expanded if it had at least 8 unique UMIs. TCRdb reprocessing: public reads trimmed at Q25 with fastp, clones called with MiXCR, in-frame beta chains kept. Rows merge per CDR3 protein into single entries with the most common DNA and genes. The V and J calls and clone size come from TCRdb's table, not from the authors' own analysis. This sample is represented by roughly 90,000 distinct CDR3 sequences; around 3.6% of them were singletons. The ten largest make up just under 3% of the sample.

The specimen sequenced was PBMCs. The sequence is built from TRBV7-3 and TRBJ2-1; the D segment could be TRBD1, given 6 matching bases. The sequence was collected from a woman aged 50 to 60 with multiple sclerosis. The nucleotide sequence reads TGTGCCAGCAGCTTGAACAGGGCTGGTGAGCAGTTCTTC. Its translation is CASSLNRAGEQFF.